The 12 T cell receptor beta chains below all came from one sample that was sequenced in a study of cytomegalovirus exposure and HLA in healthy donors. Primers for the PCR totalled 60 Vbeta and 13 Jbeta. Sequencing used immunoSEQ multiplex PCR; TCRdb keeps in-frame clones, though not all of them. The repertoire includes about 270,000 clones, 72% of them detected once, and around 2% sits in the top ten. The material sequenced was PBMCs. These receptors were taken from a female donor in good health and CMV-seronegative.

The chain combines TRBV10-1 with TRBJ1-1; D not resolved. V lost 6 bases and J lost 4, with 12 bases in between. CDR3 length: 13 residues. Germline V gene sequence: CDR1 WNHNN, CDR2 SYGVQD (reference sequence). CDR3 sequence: CASRAQRTTEAFF. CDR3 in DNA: TGCGCCAGCAGGGCCCAGCGGACCACTGAAGCTTTCTTT.

CDR3 bases: TGCGCCAGCAGTCTCAGGGGCGCGCTGAACACTGAAGCTTTCTTT. Its protein product is CASSLRGALNTEAFF. The gene calls are TRBV10-2 and TRBJ1-1, with D possibly TRBD1 on 6 matching bases. Deletions cut 5 bases from V and 0 bases from J, with 13 bases between. This CDR3 has 15 residues. The germline CDR1 and CDR2 sequences are WSHSY and SAAADI.

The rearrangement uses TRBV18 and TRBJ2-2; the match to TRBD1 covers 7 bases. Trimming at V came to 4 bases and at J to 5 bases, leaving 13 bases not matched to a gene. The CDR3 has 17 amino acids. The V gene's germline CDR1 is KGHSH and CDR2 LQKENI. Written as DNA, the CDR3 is TGTGCCAGCTCACGGGCTCCGACAGGCAGGGGGACCGGGGAGCTGTTTTTT. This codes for CASSRAPTGRGTGELFF.

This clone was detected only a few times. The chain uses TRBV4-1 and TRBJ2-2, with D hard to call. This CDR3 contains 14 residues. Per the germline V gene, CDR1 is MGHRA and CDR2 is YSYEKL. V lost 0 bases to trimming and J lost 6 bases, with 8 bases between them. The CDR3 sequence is CASSQDRTAGELFF. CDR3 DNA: TGCGCCAGCAGCCAAGATCGCACGGCCGGGGAGCTGTTTTTT.

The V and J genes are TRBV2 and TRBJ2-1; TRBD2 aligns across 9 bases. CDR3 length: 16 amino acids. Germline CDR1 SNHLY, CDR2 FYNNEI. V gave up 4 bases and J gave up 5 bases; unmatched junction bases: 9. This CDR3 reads CASSGRLAETHNEQFF. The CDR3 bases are TGTGCCAGCAGTGGCCGACTAGCGGAGACCCACAATGAGCAGTTCTTC.

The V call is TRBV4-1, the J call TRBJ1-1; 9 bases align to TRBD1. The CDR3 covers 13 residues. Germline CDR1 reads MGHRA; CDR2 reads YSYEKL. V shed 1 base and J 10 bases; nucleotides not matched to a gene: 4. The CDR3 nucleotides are TGCGCCAGCAGCCAAGTCGGGGGACAGGGAGCTTTCTTT. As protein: CASSQVGGQGAFF.

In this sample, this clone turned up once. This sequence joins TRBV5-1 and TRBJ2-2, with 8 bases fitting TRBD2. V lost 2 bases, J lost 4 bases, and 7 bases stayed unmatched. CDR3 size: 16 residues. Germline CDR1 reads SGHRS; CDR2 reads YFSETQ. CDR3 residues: CASSLSGRWGTGELFF. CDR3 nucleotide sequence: TGCGCCAGCAGCTTAAGCGGGAGATGGGGCACCGGGGAGCTGTTTTTT.

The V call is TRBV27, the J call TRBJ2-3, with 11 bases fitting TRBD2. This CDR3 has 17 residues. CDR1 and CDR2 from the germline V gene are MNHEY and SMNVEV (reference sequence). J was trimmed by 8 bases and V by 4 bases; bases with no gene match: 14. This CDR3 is CASSSGTSGLARGTQYF. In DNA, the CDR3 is TGTGCCAGCAGTTCAGGGACTAGCGGTCTGGCGAGGGGTACGCAGTATTTT.

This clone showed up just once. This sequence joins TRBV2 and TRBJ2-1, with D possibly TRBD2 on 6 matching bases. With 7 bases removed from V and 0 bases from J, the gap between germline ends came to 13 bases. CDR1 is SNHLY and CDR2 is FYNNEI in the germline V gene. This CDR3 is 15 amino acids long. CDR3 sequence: CASTDAGSSYNEQFF. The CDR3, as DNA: TGTGCCAGCACAGATGCGGGGAGCTCCTACAATGAGCAGTTCTTC.

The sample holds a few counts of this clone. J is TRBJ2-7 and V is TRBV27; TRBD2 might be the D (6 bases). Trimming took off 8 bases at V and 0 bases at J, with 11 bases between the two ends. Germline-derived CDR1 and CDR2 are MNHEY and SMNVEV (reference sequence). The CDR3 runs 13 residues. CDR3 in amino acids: CASVGSGSYEQYF. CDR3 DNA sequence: TGTGCCAGCGTCGGTAGCGGCTCCTACGAGCAGTACTTC.

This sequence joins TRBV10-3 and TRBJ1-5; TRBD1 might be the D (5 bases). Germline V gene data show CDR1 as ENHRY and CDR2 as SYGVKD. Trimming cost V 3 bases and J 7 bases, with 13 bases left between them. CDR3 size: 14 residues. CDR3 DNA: TGTGCCATCAGTGATGAGGCTAGGGGACAGCCCCAGCATTTT. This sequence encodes CAISDEARGQPQHF.

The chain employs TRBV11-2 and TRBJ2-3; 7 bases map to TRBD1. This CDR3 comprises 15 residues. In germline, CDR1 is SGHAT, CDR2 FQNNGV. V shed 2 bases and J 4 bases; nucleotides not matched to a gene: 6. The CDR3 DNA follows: TGTGCCAGCAGCTTATTAAGAGGGGGCCCAGATACGCAGTATTTT. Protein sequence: CASSLLRGGPDTQYF.